Below, 29 T cell receptor beta chains from the same sample are listed, as sequenced in a study of low-dose radiotherapy and immunotherapy resistance in tumors. cDNA synthesis used a TRAV/TRBV-specific primer set for both chains. With a V-primer adapter and a constant-region primer, TCRs were amplified for around 20 PCR cycles. MiXCR was run by TCRdb on the reads, yielding one entry per CDR3 protein. The sample yields around 14,000 distinct CDR3 sequences, 49% seen once. Receptor source: a human donor with advanced metastatic prostate, ovarian, gallbladder or colorectal cancer (not recorded which). This table probably holds off-target reads from a library built for another chain.

The chain couples TRBV5-1 to TRBJ2-3; D call uncertain. This CDR3 comprises 13 residues. Germline V CDR1 and CDR2: SGHRS, YFSETQ. V dropped 1 base and J dropped 3 bases, with 6 bases sitting between them. In DNA, the CDR3 is TGCGCCAGCAGCTTGTACGGAACAGATACGCAGTATTTT. It codes for CASSLYGTDTQYF.

CDR3 bases: TGTGCCAGCAGTTGGTACAGCCGGTACCAAGAGACCCAGTACTTC. Translating gives CASSWYSRYQETQYF. V is TRBV6-1 and J is TRBJ2-5; D is unclear. The CDR3 covers 15 residues. CDR1 is MNHNS, CDR2 SASEGT, per germline. Trimming pared 5 bases from V and 0 bases from J, leaving 13 bases between.

The chain combines TRBV30 with TRBJ1-5; 9 nucleotides line up with TRBD1. V trimming: 2 bases; J trimming: 4 bases; junction bases outside the gene matches: 12. The CDR3 covers 17 residues. Per germline, CDR1 GTSNPN and CDR2 SVGIG (reference sequence). CDR3 region: CAWSRRQGDGGNQPQHF. The CDR3 nucleotides read TGTGCCTGGAGTAGGAGACAGGGGGATGGTGGAAATCAGCCCCAGCATTTT. Full variable domain (rest looked up from reference TRBV30 and TRBJ1-5): SQTIHQWPATLVQPVGSPLSLECTVEGTSNPNLYWYRQAAGRGLQLLFYSVGIGQISSEVPQNLSASRPQDRQFILSSKKLLLSDSGFYLCAWSRRQGDGGNQPQHFGDGTRLSIL.

This chain connects TRBV14 to TRBJ2-7; D not resolved. CDR1 SGHDN and CDR2 FVKESK come from the germline V gene. The V and J ends lost 1 base and 5 bases respectively, with 15 bases between them. This CDR3 spans 15 amino acids. In DNA form, the CDR3 reads TGTGCCAGCAGCCAAGTTGCAGCCTATCCTGACGAGCAGTACTTC. Amino acid sequence: CASSQVAAYPDEQYF.

This clonotype was detected only a few times. V usage is TRBV6-1 and J usage is TRBJ1-5; 7 bases fit TRBD1. V dropped 6 bases and J dropped 0; count of bases not matched to a gene: 2. The CDR3 covers 14 residues. CDR1 MNHNS and CDR2 SASEGT come from the germline V gene. The CDR3 DNA reads as TGTGCCAGCAGACAGGGGTATAGCAATCAGCCCCAGCATTTT. This encodes CASRQGYSNQPQHF.

Comment on this clonotype: One end of the junction varies from germline; a read error may be responsible. This chain connects TRBV19 to TRBJ2-3, with TRBD1 as a possible D gene (6 bases). Germline CDR1 is LNHDA and CDR2 is SQIVND (reference sequence). The CDR3 runs 15 residues. This CDR3 reads CASSIEARTADTQYF. In DNA form, the CDR3 reads TGTGCAAGTAGTATAGAAGCTAGGACAGCCGATACGCAGTATTTT.

The chain has TRBV2 and TRBJ2-2, with 7 bases lining up with TRBD1. CDR1 SNHLY and CDR2 FYNNEI come from the germline V gene. The CDR3 spans 16 residues. Losses at the gene ends were 3 bases for V and 3 bases for J; bases not matched to a gene: 7. The CDR3 loop is CASSDGETGYTGELFF. In DNA, the CDR3 is TGTGCCAGCAGTGATGGGGAGACAGGGTACACCGGGGAGCTGTTTTTT.

This clonotype came up a few times. V gene TRBV7-2 combines with J gene TRBJ2-3; 11 bases fit TRBD2. CDR3 size: 16 residues. The trim removed 2 bases at V and 3 bases at J, leaving 4 bases unmatched. CDR1 and CDR2 from the germline V gene are SGHTA and FQGNSA. The CDR3: CASSLMPSGGTDTQYF. In nucleotides, the CDR3 is TGTGCCAGCAGCTTAATGCCTAGCGGGGGGACAGATACGCAGTATTTT.

V usage is TRBV9 and J usage is TRBJ2-7; D not certain. CDR1 SGDLS and CDR2 YYNGEE come from the germline V gene. V dropped 4 bases and J dropped 3 bases, with 11 bases sitting between them. The CDR3 extends over 13 amino acids. CDR3 loop: CASSIRSGYEQYF. For the CDR3, the DNA is TGTGCCAGCAGCATCCGATCAGGCTACGAGCAGTACTTC. Full variable domain (remainder filled in from reference TRBV9 and TRBJ2-7): DSGVTQTPKHLITATGQRVTLRCSPRSGDLSVYWYQQSLDQGLQFLIQYYNGEERAKGNILERFSAQQFPDLHSELNLSSLELGDSALYFCASSIRSGYEQYFGPGTRLTVT.

V usage is TRBV6-5 and J usage is TRBJ1-6; the D gene is possibly TRBD1 (5 bases). Trimming left V 3 bases short and J 7 bases short, with 16 bases between. Germline V gene lookup returns CDR1 MNHEY and CDR2 SVGAGI. The CDR3 runs to 16 residues. The CDR3 nucleotides are TGTGCCAGCAGTTATCGGACTTGGGGGGGGAATTCACCCCTCCACTTT. It is translated as CASSYRTWGGNSPLHF.

The rearrangement links TRBV20-1 to TRBJ2-2; TRBD2 aligns across 7 bases. This CDR3 is built from 15 residues. V lost 1 base, J lost 5 bases, and 7 bases stayed unmatched. Germline CDR1 is DFQATT and CDR2 is SNEGSKA (reference sequence). DNA for the CDR3: TGCAGTGCTAGAGGGCACCCGGGGGGTACCGGGGAGCTGTTTTTT. This codes for CSARGHPGGTGELFF.

This clonotype was observed a handful of times. The chain joins TRBV3-1 to TRBJ1-2; D gene ambiguous. V dropped 3 bases and J dropped 5 bases, with 4 bases sitting between them. The germline V gene has CDR1 LGHDT and CDR2 YNNKEL (reference sequence). This CDR3 spans 11 amino acids. Written as DNA, the CDR3 is TGTGCCAGCAGCCAGGGTTATGGCTACACCTTC. Its translation: CASSQGYGYTF.

This chain connects TRBV18 to TRBJ1-1; D gene unclear. The V end was cut by 6 bases, the J end by 2 bases, with 13 bases between. Per germline, CDR1 KGHSH and CDR2 LQKENI. This CDR3 comprises 14 residues. This chain's CDR3 is CASSLAGGNTEAFF. In nucleotides, the CDR3 is TGTGCCAGCTCGCTTGCAGGAGGAAACACTGAAGCTTTCTTT.

About this clonotype: The junction differs from germline at one of its ends, possibly a read error. The chain employs TRBV5-3 and TRBJ2-4; D unresolved. TRBV5-3 is placed among ORFs of uncertain function. The CDR3 is 14 amino acids. CDR3 amino acids: CASSFFTSGNIQYF. For the CDR3, the DNA is TGTGCCAGCAGCTTCTTTACCTCGGGAAACATTCAGTACTTC.

The chain joins TRBV3-1 to TRBJ2-7, with TRBD2 identical over 12 bases. The CDR3 runs 15 residues. V lost 4 bases to trimming and J lost 4 bases; unmatched junction nucleotides: 5. The V gene's germline CDR1 is LGHDT and CDR2 YNNKEL (reference sequence). The chain's CDR3 is CASSLGTSGRYEQYF. For the CDR3, the DNA is TGTGCCAGCAGCCTCGGGACTAGCGGGCGATACGAGCAGTACTTC.

The V and J genes are TRBV5-4 and TRBJ2-5; 9 bases line up with TRBD2. Germline assignment: CDR1 SGHNT and CDR2 YYREEE (reference sequence). This CDR3 is 16 amino acids long. The V gene end was trimmed by 6 bases and the J gene end by 5 bases; junction bases not matched to a gene: 14. In nucleotides, the CDR3 is TGTGCCAGCATCCTCTCTAGCGGGATGGGCATTGAGACCCAGTACTTC. Translation: CASILSSGMGIETQYF.

This clonotype was counted between two and nine times. The chain couples TRBV20-1 to TRBJ1-2; perhaps TRBD1 as D (5 bases). The length of the CDR3 is 14 residues. Germline CDR1 DFQATT, CDR2 SNEGSKA (reference sequence). V lost 6 bases, J lost 0 bases, and 14 bases lay in between. CDR3 coding DNA: TGCAGTGCACGCCGGGGGGTTTCTAACTATGGCTACACCTTC. It is translated as CSARRGVSNYGYTF.

This sequence joins TRBV20-1 and TRBJ2-7; 9 nucleotides align to TRBD1. V lost 0 bases to trimming and J lost 9 bases; unmatched junction nucleotides: 21. Germline V gives CDR1 DFQATT, CDR2 SNEGSKA (reference sequence). The CDR3 spans 18 residues. CDR3 nucleotides: TGCAGTGCTAGAGATCCGCGGAAAGGACAGGGGATGAAGAGGGGGCAGTACTTC. Its protein product is CSARDPRKGQGMKRGQYF.

V and J are TRBV7-1 and TRBJ2-7; 7 bases map to TRBD1. TRBV7-1 is recorded as an ORF, its role being uncertain. This CDR3 has 13 amino acids. With V trimmed by 3 bases and J by 12 bases, 11 bases remained unmatched. CDR3 loop: CASSSDRARVAYF. The CDR3 nucleotides are TGTGCCAGCAGCTCCGACAGGGCCCGGGTCGCGTACTTC.

This chain connects TRBV20-1 to TRBJ1-6; D unclear. The CDR3 length is 14 residues. V was pared by 2 bases and J by 7 bases, with 12 bases between. The germline V gene has CDR1 DFQATT and CDR2 SNEGSKA (reference sequence). DNA for the CDR3: TGCAGTGCTAGAATTCGTACGGAGAATTCACCCCTCCACTTT. As protein: CSARIRTENSPLHF.

This chain uses TRBV3-1 with TRBJ2-7; possibly TRBD1 for D (6 bases). This CDR3 region has 13 residues. Deletions cut 6 bases from V and 4 bases from J, with 13 bases between. CDR1 LGHDT and CDR2 YNNKEL come from the germline V gene (reference sequence). Here the CDR3 reads CASSPGHGYEQYF. For the CDR3, the DNA is TGTGCCAGCAGTCCGGGACACGGTTACGAGCAGTACTTC.

This clonotype was found a few times. V usage is TRBV5-1 and J usage is TRBJ2-1; weak D call: TRBD2 (7 bases). Trimming stripped 4 bases from V and 6 bases from J, with 17 bases between. This CDR3 has 15 residues. In germline, CDR1 is SGHRS, CDR2 YFSETQ. CDR3 DNA: TGCGCCAGCAGCCAAGGGGGGGCGAAGGGCAATGAGCAGTTCTTC. It is translated as CASSQGGAKGNEQFF.

The chain links TRBV2 to TRBJ1-1, with unresolved D. Trimming removed 4 bases from V and 1 base from J, with 7 bases in between. CDR3 size: 13 residues. Per germline, CDR1 SNHLY and CDR2 FYNNEI. For the CDR3, the DNA is TGTGCCAGCAGTGTCTTGGAGAACACTGAAGCTTTCTTT. It translates to CASSVLENTEAFF.

The chain joins TRBV4-2 to TRBJ1-4; D call uncertain. The CDR3 spans 14 residues. The V end was cut by 4 bases, the J end by 0 bases, with 6 bases between. Germline V gene lookup returns CDR1 LGHNA and CDR2 YNFKEQ. CDR3 nucleotides: TGTGCCAGCAGCCCAGACACAACTAATGAAAAACTGTTTTTT. Translation gives CASSPDTTNEKLFF.

This clonotype was counted between two and nine times. The chain recombines TRBV29-1 with TRBJ2-7; no firm D call. CDR3 length: 12 residues. CDR1 is SQVTM and CDR2 is ANQGSEA in the germline V gene. Trimming took off 5 bases at V and 5 bases at J, with 13 bases between the two ends. The CDR3 spells CSVRLSWDEQYF. CDR3 sequence (DNA): TGCAGCGTTCGACTGTCTTGGGACGAGCAGTACTTC.

The chain is built from TRBV28 and TRBJ1-1; weak D call: TRBD1 (5 bases). This CDR3 contains 13 residues. CDR1 MDHEN and CDR2 SYDVKM come from the germline V gene. V lost 6 bases and J lost 4, with 12 bases in between. CDR3 in amino acids: CASSTPGGTEAFF. In DNA, the CDR3 is TGTGCCAGCAGCACCCCGGGGGGCACTGAAGCTTTCTTT.

This chain links TRBV5-1 with TRBJ2-1; D not resolved. Germline V gives CDR1 SGHRS, CDR2 YFSETQ. This CDR3 region has 13 residues. Trimming removed 4 bases from V and 2 bases from J, with 7 bases in between. Written as DNA, the CDR3 is TGCGCCAGCAGCGGTACAACCTACAATGAGCAGTTCTTC. Encoded protein: CASSGTTYNEQFF. The full variable domain, completed using reference TRBV5-1 and TRBJ2-1, is KAGVTQTPRYLIKTRGQQVTLSCSPISGHRSVSWYQQTPGQGLQFLFEYFSETQRNKGNFPGRFSGRQFSNSRSEMNVSTLELGDSALYLCASSGTTYNEQFFGPGTRLTVL.

This clonotype was found a few times. CDR3 DNA: TGCAGTGCCAAGTATCCGGGACCCTACAATGAGCAGTTCTTC. It codes for CSAKYPGPYNEQFF. This chain uses TRBV20-1 with TRBJ2-1, with D perhaps given as TRBD1 or TRBD2 (5 bases each). Germline lookup yields CDR1 DFQATT and CDR2 SNEGSKA (reference sequence). Trimming shortened V by 6 bases and J by 2 bases, and 14 bases separated the two germline ends. This CDR3 contains 14 residues.

This clonotype was detected only a few times. The chain is built from TRBV3-1 and TRBJ2-2; tentative D call: TRBD2 (5 bases). Germline V gene sequence: CDR1 LGHDT, CDR2 YNNKEL (reference sequence). The CDR3 sequence is 12 residues long. Trimming removed 4 bases at V and 5 bases at J, with 5 bases between. CDR3 sequence (DNA): TGTGCCAGCAGCCGGAGGACCGGGGAGCTGTTTTTT. This translates into CASSRRTGELFF.